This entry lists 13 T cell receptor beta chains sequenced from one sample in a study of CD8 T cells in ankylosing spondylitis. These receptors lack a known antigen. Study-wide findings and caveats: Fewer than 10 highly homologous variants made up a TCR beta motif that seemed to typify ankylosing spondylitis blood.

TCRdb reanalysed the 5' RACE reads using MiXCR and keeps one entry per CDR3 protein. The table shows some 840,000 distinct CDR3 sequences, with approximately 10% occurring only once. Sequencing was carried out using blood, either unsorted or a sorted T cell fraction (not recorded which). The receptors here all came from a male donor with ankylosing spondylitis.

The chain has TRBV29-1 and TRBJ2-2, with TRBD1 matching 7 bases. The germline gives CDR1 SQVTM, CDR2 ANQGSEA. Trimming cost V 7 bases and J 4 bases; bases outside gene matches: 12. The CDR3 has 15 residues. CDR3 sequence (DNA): TGCAGCGCTTCAAGGGGGCAGGGGGTCACCGGGGAGCTGTTTTTT. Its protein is CSASRGQGVTGELFF.

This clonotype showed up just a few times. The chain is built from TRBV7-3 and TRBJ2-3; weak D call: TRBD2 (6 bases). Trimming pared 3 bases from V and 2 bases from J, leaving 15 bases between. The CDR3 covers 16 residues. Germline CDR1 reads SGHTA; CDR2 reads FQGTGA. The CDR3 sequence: CASSFGSGMNTDTQYF. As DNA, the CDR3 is TGTGCCAGCAGCTTCGGGAGCGGAATGAACACAGATACGCAGTATTTT.

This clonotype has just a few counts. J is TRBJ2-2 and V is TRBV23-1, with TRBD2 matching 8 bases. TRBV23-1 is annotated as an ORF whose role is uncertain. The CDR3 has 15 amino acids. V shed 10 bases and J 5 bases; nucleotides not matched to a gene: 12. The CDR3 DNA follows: TGCGCCACCCTACGGGGGGGCCGAGGAACCGGGGAGCTGTTTTTT. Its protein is CATLRGGRGTGELFF.

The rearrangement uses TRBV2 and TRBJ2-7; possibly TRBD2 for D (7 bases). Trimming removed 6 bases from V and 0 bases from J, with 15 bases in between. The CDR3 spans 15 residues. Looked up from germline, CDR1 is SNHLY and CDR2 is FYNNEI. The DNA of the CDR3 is TGTGCCAGCAGGAAAGAGCGGGACAACTCCTACGAGCAGTACTTC. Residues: CASRKERDNSYEQYF.

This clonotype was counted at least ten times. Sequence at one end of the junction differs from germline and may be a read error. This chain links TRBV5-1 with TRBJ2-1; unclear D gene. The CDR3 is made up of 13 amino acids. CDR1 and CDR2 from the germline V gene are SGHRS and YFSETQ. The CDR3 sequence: CASSFDSYNEQFF. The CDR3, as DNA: TGTGCCAGCAGCTTCGACTCGTACAATGAGCAGTTCTTC. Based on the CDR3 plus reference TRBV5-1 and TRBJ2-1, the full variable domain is KAGVTQTPRYLIKTRGQQVTLSCSPISGHRSVSWYQQTPGQGLQFLFEYFSETQRNKGNFPGRFSGRQFSNSRSEMNVSTLELGDSALYLCASSFDSYNEQFFGPGTRLTVL.

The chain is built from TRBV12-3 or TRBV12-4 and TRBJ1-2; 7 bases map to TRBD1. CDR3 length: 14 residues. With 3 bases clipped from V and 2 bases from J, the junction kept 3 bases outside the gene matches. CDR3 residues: CASSFTTGNYGYTF. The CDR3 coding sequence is TGTGCCAGCAGTTTTACGACAGGGAACTATGGCTACACCTTC.

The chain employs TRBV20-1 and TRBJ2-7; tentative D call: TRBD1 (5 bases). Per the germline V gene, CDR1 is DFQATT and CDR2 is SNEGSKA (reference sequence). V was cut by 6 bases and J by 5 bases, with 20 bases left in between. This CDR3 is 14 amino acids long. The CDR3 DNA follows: TGCAGTGCAGCACATCAGGGAAGACGGAACGAGCAGTACTTC. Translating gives CSAAHQGRRNEQYF.

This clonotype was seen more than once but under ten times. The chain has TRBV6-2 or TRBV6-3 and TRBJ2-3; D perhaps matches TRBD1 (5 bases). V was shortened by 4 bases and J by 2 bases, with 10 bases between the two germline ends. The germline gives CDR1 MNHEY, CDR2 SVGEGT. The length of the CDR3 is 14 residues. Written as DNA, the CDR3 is TGTGCCAGCAGTTCGTGGGGCACCACAGATACGCAGTATTTT. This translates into CASSSWGTTDTQYF.

In DNA, the CDR3 is TGTGCCATCAGTGACCCTCCGGGACTAGCGGGGAGTAACACCGGGGAGCTGTTTTTT. Protein: CAISDPPGLAGSNTGELFF. This sequence joins TRBV10-3 and TRBJ2-2, with TRBD2 matching 13 bases. The germline gives CDR1 ENHRY, CDR2 SYGVKD. The CDR3 consists of 19 residues. J gave up 2 bases and V 3 bases, and 9 bases lay outside the gene matches.

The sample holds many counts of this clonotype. CDR3 sequence: CSVDTGVGAFF. CDR3 nucleotides: TGCAGCGTGGACACAGGGGTGGGAGCTTTCTTT. The chain couples TRBV29-1 to TRBJ1-1; 7 bases are a match to TRBD1. Germline-derived CDR1 and CDR2 are SQVTM and ANQGSEA. This CDR3 has 11 amino acids. V was pared by 6 bases and J by 10 bases, with 8 bases of the junction left unmatched.

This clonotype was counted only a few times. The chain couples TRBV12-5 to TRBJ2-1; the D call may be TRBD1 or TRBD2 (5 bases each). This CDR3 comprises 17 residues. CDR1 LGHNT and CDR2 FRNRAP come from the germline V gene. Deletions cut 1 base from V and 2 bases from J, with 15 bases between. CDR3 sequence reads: CASGLGLGTLAYNEQFF. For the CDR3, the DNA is TGTGCTAGTGGTTTGGGACTCGGGACCTTGGCCTACAATGAGCAGTTCTTC.

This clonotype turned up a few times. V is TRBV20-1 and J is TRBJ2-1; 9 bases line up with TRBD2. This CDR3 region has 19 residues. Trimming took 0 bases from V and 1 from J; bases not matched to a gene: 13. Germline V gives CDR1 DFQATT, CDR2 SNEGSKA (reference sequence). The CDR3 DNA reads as TGCAGTGCTAGAGATCTGAGCGGGGGGCCGAGAGGGTCCTACAATGAGCAGTTCTTC. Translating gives CSARDLSGGPRGSYNEQFF.

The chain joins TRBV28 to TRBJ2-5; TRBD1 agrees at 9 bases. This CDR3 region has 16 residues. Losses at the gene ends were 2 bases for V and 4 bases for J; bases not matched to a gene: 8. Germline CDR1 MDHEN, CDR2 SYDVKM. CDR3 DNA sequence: TGTGCCAGCAGTTTAGGAGGACAGGGGTACGGAGAGACCCAGTACTTC. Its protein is CASSLGGQGYGETQYF.